These 2 T cell receptor beta chains came from one sample sequenced in a study of early T cells in non-severe SARS-CoV-2 infection. TCRdb called the 5' RACE reads again in MiXCR, with one record for every CDR3 protein. The profile shows tens of thousands of distinct CDR3 sequences, 5.3% of them singletons. The sample was whole blood. Receptors originate from an adult who was a healthcare worker with PCR-confirmed SARS-CoV-2 infection or an uninfected control (not recorded which).

This clonotype was seen only a few times. This rearrangement joins TRBV14 to TRBJ2-2; a weak D match, TRBD2 (6 bases). The germline V and J ends were trimmed by 0 bases and 5 bases, with 16 bases remaining between them. This CDR3 is 17 amino acids long. Germline V CDR1 and CDR2: SGHDN, FVKESK. The chain's CDR3 is CASSQDVWGVRTGELFF. The CDR3 bases are TGTGCCAGCAGCCAAGATGTTTGGGGGGTGAGAACCGGGGAGCTGTTTTTT.

On this clonotype itself: Being one base from a much bigger clone, this may be a read error. DNA of the CDR3: TGCAGTGCTACCCGGACGGAGAACACTGAAGCTATCTTT. Protein: CSATRTENTEAIF. This chain joins TRBV20-1 and TRBJ1-1; no clear D gene. The CDR3 runs to 13 residues. From germline, CDR1 is DFQATT and CDR2 SNEGSKA (reference sequence).